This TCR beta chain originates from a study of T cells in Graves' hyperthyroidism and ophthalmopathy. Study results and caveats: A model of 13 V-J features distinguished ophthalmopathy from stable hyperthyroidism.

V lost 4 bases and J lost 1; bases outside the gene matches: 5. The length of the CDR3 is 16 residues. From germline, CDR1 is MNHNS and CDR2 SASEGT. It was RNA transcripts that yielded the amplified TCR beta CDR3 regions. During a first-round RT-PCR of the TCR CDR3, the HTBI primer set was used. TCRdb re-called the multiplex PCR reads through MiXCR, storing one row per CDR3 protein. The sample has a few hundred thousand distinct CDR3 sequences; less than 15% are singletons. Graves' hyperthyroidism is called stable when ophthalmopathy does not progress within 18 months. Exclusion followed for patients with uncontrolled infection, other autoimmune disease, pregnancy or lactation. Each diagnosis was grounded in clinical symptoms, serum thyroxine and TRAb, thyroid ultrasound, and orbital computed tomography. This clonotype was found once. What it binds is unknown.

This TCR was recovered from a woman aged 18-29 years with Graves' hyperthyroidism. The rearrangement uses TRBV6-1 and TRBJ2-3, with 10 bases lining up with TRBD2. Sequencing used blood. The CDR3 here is CASSATSGAGTDTQYF. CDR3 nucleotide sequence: TGTGCCAGCAGTGCCACTAGCGGGGCCGGCACAGATACGCAGTATTTT.